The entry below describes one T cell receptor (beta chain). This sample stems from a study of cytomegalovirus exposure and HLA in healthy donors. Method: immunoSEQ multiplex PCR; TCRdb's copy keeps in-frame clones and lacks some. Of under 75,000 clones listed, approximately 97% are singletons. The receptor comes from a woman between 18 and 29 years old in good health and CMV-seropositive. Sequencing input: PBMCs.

In nucleotides, the CDR3 is TGCAGCGCTGTGTCAGTGAACACTGAAGCTTTCTTT. Protein: CSAVSVNTEAFF. The genes are TRBV29-1 and TRBJ1-1; D ambiguous. V lost 7 bases and J lost 0, with 9 bases in between. The V gene's germline CDR1 is SQVTM and CDR2 ANQGSEA. The CDR3 contains 12 residues.